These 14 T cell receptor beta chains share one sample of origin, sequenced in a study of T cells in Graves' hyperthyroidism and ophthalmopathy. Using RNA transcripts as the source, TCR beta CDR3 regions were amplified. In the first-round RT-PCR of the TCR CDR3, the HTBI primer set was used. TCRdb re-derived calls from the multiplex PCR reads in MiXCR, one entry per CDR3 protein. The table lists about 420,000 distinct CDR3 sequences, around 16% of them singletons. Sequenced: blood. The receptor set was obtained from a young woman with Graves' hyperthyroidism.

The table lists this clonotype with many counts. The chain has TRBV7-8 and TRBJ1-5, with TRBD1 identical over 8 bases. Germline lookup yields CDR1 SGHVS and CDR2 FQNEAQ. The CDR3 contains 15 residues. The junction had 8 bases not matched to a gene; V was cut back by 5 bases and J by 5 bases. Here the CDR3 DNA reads TGTGCCAGCAGCCAGGAATCAGGGGGCTATCAGCCCCAGCATTTT. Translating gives CASSQESGGYQPQHF. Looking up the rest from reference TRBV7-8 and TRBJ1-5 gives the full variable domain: GAGVSQSPRYKVAKRGQDVALRCDPISGHVSLFWYQQALGQGPEFLTYFQNEAQLDKSGLPSDRFFAERPEGSVSTLKIQRTQQEDSAVYLCASSQESGGYQPQHFGDGTRLSIL.

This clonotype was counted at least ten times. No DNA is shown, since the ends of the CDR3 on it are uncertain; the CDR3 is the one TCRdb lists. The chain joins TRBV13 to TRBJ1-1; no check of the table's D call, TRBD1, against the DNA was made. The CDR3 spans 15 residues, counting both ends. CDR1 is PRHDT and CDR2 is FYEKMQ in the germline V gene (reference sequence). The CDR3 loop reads CASSISGPANTEAFF.

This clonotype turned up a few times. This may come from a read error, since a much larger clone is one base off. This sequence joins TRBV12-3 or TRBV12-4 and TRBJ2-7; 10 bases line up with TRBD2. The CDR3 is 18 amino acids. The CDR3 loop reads CANSLALSGRALSYEQYF. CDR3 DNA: TGTGCCAACAGTTTAGCTTTGAGCGGGAGGGCTCTCTCCTACGAGCAGTACTTC.

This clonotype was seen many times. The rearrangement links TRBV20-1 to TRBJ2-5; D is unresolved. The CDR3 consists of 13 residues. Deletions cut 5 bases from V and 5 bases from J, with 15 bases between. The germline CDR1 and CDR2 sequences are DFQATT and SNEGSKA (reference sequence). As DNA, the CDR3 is TGCAGTGCTGATAGTAGCAGGTCTGAGACCCAGTACTTC. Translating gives CSADSSRSETQYF.

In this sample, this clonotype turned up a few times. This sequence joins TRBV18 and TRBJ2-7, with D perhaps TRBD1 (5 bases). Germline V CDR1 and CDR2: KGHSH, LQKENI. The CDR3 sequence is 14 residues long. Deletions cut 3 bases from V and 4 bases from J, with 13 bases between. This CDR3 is CASSPPSRAYEQYF. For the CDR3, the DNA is TGTGCCAGCTCACCCCCGTCCAGGGCGTACGAGCAGTACTTC. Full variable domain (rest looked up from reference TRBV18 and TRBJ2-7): NAGVMQNPRHLVRRRGQEARLRCSPMKGHSHVYWYRQLPEEGLKFMVYLQKENIIDESGMPKERFSAEFPKEGPSILRIQQVVRGDSAAYFCASSPPSRAYEQYFGPGTRLTVT.

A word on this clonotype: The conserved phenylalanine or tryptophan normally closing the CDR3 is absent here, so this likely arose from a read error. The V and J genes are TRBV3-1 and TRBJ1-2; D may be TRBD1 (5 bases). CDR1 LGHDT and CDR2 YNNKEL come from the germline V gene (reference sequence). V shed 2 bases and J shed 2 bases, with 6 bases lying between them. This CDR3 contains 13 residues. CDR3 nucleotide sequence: TGTGCCAGCAGCCAACAGGGAAACTATGGCTACACCCTC. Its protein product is CASSQQGNYGYTL.

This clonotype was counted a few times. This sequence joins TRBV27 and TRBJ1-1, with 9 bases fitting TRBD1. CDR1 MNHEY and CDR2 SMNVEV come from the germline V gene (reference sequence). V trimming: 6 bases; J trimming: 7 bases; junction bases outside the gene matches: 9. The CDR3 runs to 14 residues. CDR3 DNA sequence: TGTGCCAGCAGCCACCGGACAGGGGAGGTTGAAGCTTTCTTT. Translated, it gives CASSHRTGEVEAFF.

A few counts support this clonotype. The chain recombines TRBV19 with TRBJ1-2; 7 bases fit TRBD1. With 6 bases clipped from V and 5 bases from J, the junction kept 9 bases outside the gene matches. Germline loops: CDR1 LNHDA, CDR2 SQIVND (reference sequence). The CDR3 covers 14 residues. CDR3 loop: CASRKAGTDYGYTF. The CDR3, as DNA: TGTGCCAGTAGGAAAGCCGGGACAGATTATGGCTACACCTTC.

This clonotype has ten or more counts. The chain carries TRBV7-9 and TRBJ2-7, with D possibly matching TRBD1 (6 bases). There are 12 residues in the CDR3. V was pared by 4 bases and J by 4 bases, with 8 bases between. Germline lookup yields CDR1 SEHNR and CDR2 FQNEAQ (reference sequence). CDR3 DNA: TGTGCCAGCAGCTACGGACAGTACGAGCAGTACTTC. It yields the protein CASSYGQYEQYF.

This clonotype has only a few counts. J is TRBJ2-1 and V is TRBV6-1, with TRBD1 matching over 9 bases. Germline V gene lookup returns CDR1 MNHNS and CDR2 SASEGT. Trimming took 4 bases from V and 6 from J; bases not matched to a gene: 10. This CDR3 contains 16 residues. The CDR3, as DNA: TGTGCCAGCAGTGGGCGGGACAGGGTTCTTTCCAATGAGCAGTTCTTC. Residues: CASSGRDRVLSNEQFF.

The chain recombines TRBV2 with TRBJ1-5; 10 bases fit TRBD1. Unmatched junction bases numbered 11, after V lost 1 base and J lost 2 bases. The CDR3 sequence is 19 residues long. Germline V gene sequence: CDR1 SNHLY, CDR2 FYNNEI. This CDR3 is CASSEVGGQGPTGNQPQHF. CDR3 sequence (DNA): TGTGCCAGCAGTGAAGTTGGGGGACAGGGGCCTACCGGCAATCAGCCCCAGCATTTT.

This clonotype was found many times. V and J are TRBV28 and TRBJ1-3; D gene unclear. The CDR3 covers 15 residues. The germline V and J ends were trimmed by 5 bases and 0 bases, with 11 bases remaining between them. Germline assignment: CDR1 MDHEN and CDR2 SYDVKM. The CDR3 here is CASSQVLISGNTIYF. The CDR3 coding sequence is TGTGCCAGCAGTCAGGTCCTGATCTCTGGAAACACCATATATTTT. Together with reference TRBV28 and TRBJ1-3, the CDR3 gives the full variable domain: DVKVTQSSRYLVKRTGEKVFLECVQDMDHENMFWYRQDPGLGLRLIYFSYDVKMKEKGDIPEGYSVSREKKERFSLILESASTNQTSMYLCASSQVLISGNTIYFGEGSWLTVV.

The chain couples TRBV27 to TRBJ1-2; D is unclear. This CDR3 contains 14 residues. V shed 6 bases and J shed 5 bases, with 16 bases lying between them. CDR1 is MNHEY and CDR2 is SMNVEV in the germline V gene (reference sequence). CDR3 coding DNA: TGTGCCAGCAGATCACAGCTGTCGGTTTATGGCTACACCTTC. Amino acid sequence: CASRSQLSVYGYTF.

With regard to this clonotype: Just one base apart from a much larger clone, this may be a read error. As DNA, the CDR3 is TGCAGTGCGGCCCGGGACAGTTGGACCTACGAGCAGTTCTTC. Amino acid sequence: CSAARDSWTYEQFF. The J gene is TRBJ2-7, the V gene TRBV20-1, with 7 bases aligning to TRBD1. The assigned J gene may be wrong: the sequence end matches TRBJ2-1 better. Germline V lookup: CDR1 DFQATT, CDR2 SNEGSKA (reference sequence). This CDR3 has 14 amino acids.